The clone carrying this T cell receptor (beta chain) was seen once. What it binds is unknown. Primers included in the PCR were 60 Vbeta and 13 Jbeta primers. The authors' processing: A follow-up analysis tallied tens of millions of unique TCR beta chains, roughly 11 million shared. Some clones are missing from TCRdb's copy, which holds only in-frame ones; the method was immunoSEQ multiplex PCR. D and trimming come from the DNA, and the V and J calls and clone size come from that table. The data contain 150,000 to 200,000 clones, 70% to 90% of them singletons. CDR3 size: 15 residues. Germline V gives CDR1 SNHLY, CDR2 FYNNEI. Between the trimmed V and J ends, which lost 6 bases and 2 bases, there was a span of 17 bases. This sample is part of a study of cytomegalovirus exposure and HLA in healthy donors. Study results and caveats: A missense variant in DCLRE1C was later tied to TCR beta V- and J-gene trimming.

Each donor's status was that of a healthy bone marrow donor. The specimen was PBMCs. The chain couples TRBV2 to TRBJ2-7; maybe TRBD1 (6 bases). The TCR sequence derives from a woman aged 25-40 years in good health and CMV-seronegative. CDR3 protein: CASRRTGTSTYEQYF. CDR3 bases: TGTGCCAGCAGACGAACCGGGACAAGCACCTACGAGCAGTACTTC.